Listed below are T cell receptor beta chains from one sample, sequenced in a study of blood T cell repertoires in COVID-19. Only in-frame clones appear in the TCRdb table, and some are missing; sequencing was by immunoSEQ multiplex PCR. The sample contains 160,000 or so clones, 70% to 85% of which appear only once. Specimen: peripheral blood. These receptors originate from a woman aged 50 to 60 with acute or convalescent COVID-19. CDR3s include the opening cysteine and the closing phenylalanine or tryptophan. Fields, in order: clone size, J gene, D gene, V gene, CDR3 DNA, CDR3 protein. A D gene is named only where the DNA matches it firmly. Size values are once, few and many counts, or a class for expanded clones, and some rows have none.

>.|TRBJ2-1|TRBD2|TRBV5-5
TGTGCCAGCAGCTTACTAGCGGGGGCCTACAATGAGCAGTTCTTC
CASSLLAGAYNEQFF
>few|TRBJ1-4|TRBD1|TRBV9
TGTGCCAGCAGCATTCGACAGGGGCCCAATGAAAAACTGTTTTTT
CASSIRQGPNEKLFF
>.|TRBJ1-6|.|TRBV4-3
TGCGCCAGCAGCCAAGATACCTTCGGGATTTCACCCCTCCACTTT
CASSQDTFGISPLHF
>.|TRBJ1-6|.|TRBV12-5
TGTGCTAGTGCCGAACAGGGATCACCCCTCCACTTT
CASAEQGSPLHF
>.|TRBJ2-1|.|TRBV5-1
TGCGCCAGCAGCTTGGAATTAACTAGCCGAAACAATGAGCAGTTCTTC
CASSLELTSRNNEQFF
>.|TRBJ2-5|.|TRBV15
TGTGCCACCAGCAGGGGGCAGGGGACAGAGACCCAGTACTTC
CATSRGQGTETQYF
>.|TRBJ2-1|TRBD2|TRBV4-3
TGCGCCAGCAGCCACCATAGCGGGGCGGGGGTCAATGAGCAGTTCTTC
CASSHHSGAGVNEQFF
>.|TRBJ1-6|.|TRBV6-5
TGTGCCAGCCGCACGGGAGAGAATTCACCCCTCCACTTT
CASRTGENSPLHF
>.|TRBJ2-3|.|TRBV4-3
TGCGCCAGCAGCCAGCGGGACAGATCCCCAGATACGCAGTATTTT
CASSQRDRSPDTQYF
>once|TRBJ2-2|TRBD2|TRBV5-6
TGTGCCAGCAGCCGCTTAGCGGGAGTGCACACCGGGGAGCTGTTTTTT
CASSRLAGVHTGELFF
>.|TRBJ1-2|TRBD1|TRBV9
TGTGCCAGCAGCGTATCCCAAGACAGGGCTTATGGCTACACCTTC
CASSVSQDRAYGYTF
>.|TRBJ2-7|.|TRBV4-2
TGTGCCAGCAGCCAAGATCGTCAGGGGCCCTACGAGCAGTACTTC
CASSQDRQGPYEQYF
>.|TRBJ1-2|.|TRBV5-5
TGTGCCAGCAGCTTGGCCCTATCCCACGTGAACGATGGCTACACCTTC
CASSLALSHVNDGYTF
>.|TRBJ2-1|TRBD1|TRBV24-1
TGTGCCGGACCGGAACCGGGACAGGGCTACAATGAGCAGTTCTTC
CAGPEPGQGYNEQFF
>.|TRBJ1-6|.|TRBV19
TGTGCCAGTAGTGTTGGTCGGGTCAGCGAGTGGGCCCTCCACTTT
CASSVGRVSEWALHF
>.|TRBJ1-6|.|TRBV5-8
TGTGCCAGCAGCCTGGACGGCTCCTATAATTCACCCCTCCACTTT
CASSLDGSYNSPLHF
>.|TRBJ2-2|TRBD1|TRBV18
TGTGCCAGCTCACCCGACAGGGTCTCCGGGGAGCTGTTTTTT
CASSPDRVSGELFF
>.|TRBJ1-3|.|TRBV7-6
TGTGCCAGCAGCTTAGGGTTTACGGGTAGCGGAAACACCATATATTTT
CASSLGFTGSGNTIYF
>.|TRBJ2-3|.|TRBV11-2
TGTGCCAGCAGTTTAGCTGTTTCTCGCGCAGATACGCAGTATTTT
CASSLAVSRADTQYF
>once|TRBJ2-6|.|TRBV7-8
TGTGCCAGCAGCAAACGACATTTGTATGAAGGATCTGGGGCCAACGTCCTGACTTTC
CASSKRHLYEGSGANVLTF
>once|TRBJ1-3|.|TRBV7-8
TGTGCCAGCAGCCCCCCAAGCTTCTCTGGAAACACCATATATTTT
CASSPPSFSGNTIYF
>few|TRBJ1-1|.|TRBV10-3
TGTGCCATCAGTGCGGAGGGGACCACTGAAGCTTTCTTT
CAISAEGTTEAFF
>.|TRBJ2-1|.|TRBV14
TGTGCCAGCAGCCAGTACAGGATCTCCTCCTACAATGAGCAGTTCTTC
CASSQYRISSYNEQFF
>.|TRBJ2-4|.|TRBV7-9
TGTGCCAGCAGCTTAAGGGAGGATAACATTCAGTACTTC
CASSLREDNIQYF
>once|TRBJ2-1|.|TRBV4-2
TGTGCCAGCAGCTCCACGTCTAGGGGGTTAGATGAGCAGTTCTTC
CASSSTSRGLDEQFF
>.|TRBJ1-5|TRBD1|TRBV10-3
TGTGCCATCAGTGGAGGGACAGGGCGCGATCAGCCCCAGCATTTT
CAISGGTGRDQPQHF
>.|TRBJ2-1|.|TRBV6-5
TGTGCCACCCAGGGGCGCTCCTACAATGAGCAGTTCTTC
CATQGRSYNEQFF
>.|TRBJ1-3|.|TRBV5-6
TGTGCCAGCAGCTGGTCAGTTTACTCTGGAAACACCATATATTTT
CASSWSVYSGNTIYF
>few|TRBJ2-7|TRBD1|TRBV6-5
TGTGCCAGCAGCGAGACAGGGGGCGATTCCTACGAGCAGTACTTC
CASSETGGDSYEQYF
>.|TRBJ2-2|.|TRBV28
TGTGCCAGCAGTTTGAGTGTTGCGGTAGGCACCGGGGAGCTGTTTTTT
CASSLSVAVGTGELFF
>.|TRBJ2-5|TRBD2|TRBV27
TGTGCCAGCCGGGGGGTTGGGGAGACCCAGTACTTC
CASRGVGETQYF
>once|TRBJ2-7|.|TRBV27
TGTGCCAGCAGTTTATCCCCGGTAGCATTCTACGAGCAGTACTTC
CASSLSPVAFYEQYF
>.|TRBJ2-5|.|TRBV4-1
TGCGCCAGCAGCTTCAGGCGCCACCTCGACCAAGAGACCCAGTACTTC
CASSFRRHLDQETQYF
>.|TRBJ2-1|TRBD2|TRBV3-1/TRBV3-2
TGTGCCAGCAGCCAAGTTAGCGGGAACTACAATGAGCAGTTCTTC
CASSQVSGNYNEQFF
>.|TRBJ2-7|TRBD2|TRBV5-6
TGTGCCAGCAGCTTGGGAAGACTAGCGGGATACGAGCAGTACTTC
CASSLGRLAGYEQYF
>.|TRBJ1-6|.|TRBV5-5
TGTGCCAGCAGCTTGGGTCCCCAATCACCCCTCCACTTT
CASSLGPQSPLHF
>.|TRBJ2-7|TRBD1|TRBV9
TGTGCCAGCAGCGTCGGGACAGGGGCCTACGAGCAGTACTTC
CASSVGTGAYEQYF
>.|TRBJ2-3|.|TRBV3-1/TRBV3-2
TGTGCCAGCAGCGGGAGGAAAGATACGCAGTATTTT
CASSGRKDTQYF
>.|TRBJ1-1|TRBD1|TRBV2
TGTGCCAGCAGCAAAGAACAGGGGTTAAACACTGAAGCTTTCTTT
CASSKEQGLNTEAFF
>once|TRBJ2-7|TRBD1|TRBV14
TGTGCCAGCAGCCAAGATTTGGGACAGGGCACGTACGAGCAGTACTTC
CASSQDLGQGTYEQYF
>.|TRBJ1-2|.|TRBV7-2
TGTGCCAGCAGTCAAACTAACTATGGCTACACCTTC
CASSQTNYGYTF
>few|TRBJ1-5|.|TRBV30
TGTGCCTGGGGTTCGGGTCTACGGAATCAGCCCCAGCATTTT
CAWGSGLRNQPQHF
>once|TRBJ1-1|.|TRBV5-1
TGCGCCAGCAGCCCACTGATGGGCAGTGGGACTGAAGCTTTCTTT
CASSPLMGSGTEAFF
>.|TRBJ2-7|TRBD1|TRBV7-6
TGTGCCAGCAGCCCACTGGACAGGGGGCCGGGGGAGCAGTACTTC
CASSPLDRGPGEQYF
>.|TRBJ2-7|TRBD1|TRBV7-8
TGTGCCAGCAGTCCCGCCGGACAGGGGTTTTACGAGCAGTACTTC
CASSPAGQGFYEQYF
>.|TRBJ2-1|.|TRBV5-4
TGTGCCAGCAGCATGACGCCCCCGCGGCGCAATGAGCAGTTCTTC
CASSMTPPRRNEQFF
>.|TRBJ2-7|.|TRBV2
TGTGCCAGCAGTGTCCCGACATCTGTCTCCTACGAGCAGTACTTC
CASSVPTSVSYEQYF
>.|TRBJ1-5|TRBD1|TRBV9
TGTGCCAGCAGCGTTGCGGGACAGGAGCCCCAGCATTTT
CASSVAGQEPQHF
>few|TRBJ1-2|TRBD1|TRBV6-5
TGTGCCAGCAAAAGGGACAGGTCTAACTATGGCTACACCTTC
CASKRDRSNYGYTF